This T cell receptor (beta chain) was found in a study of blood T cell repertoires in COVID-19. V was clipped by 4 bases and J by 10 bases, with 8 bases between them. Per germline, CDR1 MNHEY and CDR2 SVGAGI. The CDR3 is made up of 12 amino acids. Libraries were prepared by immunoSEQ multiplex PCR; TCRdb keeps only in-frame clonotypes and omits some of them. The sample carries 100,000 to 150,000 clones, about 85% recorded once. V and J are TRBV6-5 and TRBJ1-6; D is uncertain. Specimen: peripheral blood. This clonotype was obtained from a woman at least 80 years old with acute or convalescent COVID-19. The CDR3 bases are TGTGCCAGCAGTTCGCGGTTCTCACCCCTCCACTTT. The encoded protein is CASSSRFSPLHF.